This T cell receptor (beta chain) comes out of a study of cytomegalovirus exposure and HLA in healthy donors. Germline loops: CDR1 SGHTA, CDR2 FQGNSA. The CDR3 loop spans 14 amino acids. The trim removed 4 bases at V and 5 bases at J, leaving 5 bases unmatched. The PCR ran on 60 Vbeta and 13 Jbeta primers. TCRdb's table, derived via immunoSEQ multiplex PCR, lists solely in-frame clones and lacks some. The repertoire has about 140,000 clones, 88% of them found once; the top ten carry roughly 0.5%. This clonotype originated in a woman between 40 and 50 years old in good health and CMV-seronegative. The J gene is TRBJ1-1, the V gene TRBV7-2, with 9 bases identical to TRBD1. The specimen sequenced was PBMCs. Here the CDR3 reads CASSWWDRDTEAFF. CDR3 coding DNA: TGTGCCAGCAGCTGGTGGGACAGGGATACTGAAGCTTTCTTT.